A single sample is the source of the 8 T cell receptor beta chains below, sequenced in a study of radiotherapy plus CTLA-4 blockade in lung cancer. Measured with immunoSEQ multiplex PCR; TCRdb has only the in-frame clones, and not every one. The sample has some 67,000 clones, around 69% seen once. The sample in question was peripheral blood, obtained from a patient treated with radiotherapy plus ipilimumab. These receptors originate from a human donor with non-small cell lung cancer whose response to radiotherapy plus ipilimumab could not be evaluated. Some clones in this sample may be carry-over from other donors' samples.

The V and J genes are TRBV18 and TRBJ1-4, with D tentatively TRBD1 (5 bases). The CDR3 has 13 residues. CDR1 is KGHSH, CDR2 LQKENI, per germline. The germline V and J ends were trimmed by 3 bases and 8 bases, with 10 bases remaining between them. CDR3 DNA sequence: TGTGCCAGCTCACCGACAGTCGAGGAAAAACTGTTTTTT. This codes for CASSPTVEEKLFF. Full variable domain (outside the CDR3, taken from reference TRBV18 and TRBJ1-4): NAGVMQNPRHLVRRRGQEARLRCSPMKGHSHVYWYRQLPEEGLKFMVYLQKENIIDESGMPKERFSAEFPKEGPSILRIQQVVRGDSAAYFCASSPTVEEKLFFGSGTQLSVL.

The chain links TRBV6-5 to TRBJ1-2; D is unresolved. The CDR3 consists of 12 residues. Trimming left V 5 bases short and J 9 bases short, with 13 bases between. Germline V gene data show CDR1 as MNHEY and CDR2 as SVGAGI. CDR3 in DNA: TGTGCCAGCAGTGAAGGCAGGATGAGCTACACCTTC. Translated: CASSEGRMSYTF.

This clone occurred once. The chain joins TRBV9 to TRBJ2-3, with TRBD2 matching over 9 bases. The germline CDR1 and CDR2 sequences are SGDLS and YYNGEE. This CDR3 has 17 residues. With 3 bases clipped from V and 4 bases from J, the junction kept 12 bases outside the gene matches. CDR3: CASSEEVAGAAADTQYF. In DNA form, the CDR3 reads TGTGCCAGCAGCGAGGAGGTAGCGGGGGCGGCAGCAGATACGCAGTATTTT.

This clone showed up just once. The rearrangement links TRBV5-4 to TRBJ2-3; D is perhaps TRBD2 (6 bases). The ends were cut back, 3 bases at V and 4 bases at J, with 12 bases in the middle. This CDR3 region has 14 residues. From germline, CDR1 is SGHNT and CDR2 YYREEE (reference sequence). CDR3 loop: CASSYPTSPDTQYF. The CDR3, as DNA: TGTGCCAGCAGCTACCCAACTAGCCCAGATACGCAGTATTTT.

The rearrangement uses TRBV28 and TRBJ1-5, with a possible D match to TRBD1 (6 bases). Germline V CDR1 and CDR2: MDHEN, SYDVKM. Trimming pared 1 base from V and 4 bases from J, leaving 11 bases between. This CDR3 comprises 15 residues. The CDR3 here is CASSLLAGENQPQHF. CDR3 coding DNA: TGTGCCAGCAGTTTATTGGCAGGGGAGAATCAGCCCCAGCATTTT.

The chain has TRBV27 and TRBJ1-6; D remains unclear. With 1 base removed from V and 9 bases from J, the gap between germline ends came to 4 bases. CDR1 is MNHEY and CDR2 is SMNVEV in the germline V gene (reference sequence). The CDR3 extends over 12 amino acids. The CDR3 region is CASSLYGSPLHF. Here the CDR3 DNA reads TGTGCCAGCAGTTTATACGGTTCACCCCTCCACTTT.

The rearrangement links TRBV5-1 to TRBJ2-2, with D possibly matching TRBD2 (5 bases). Looked up from germline, CDR1 is SGHRS and CDR2 is YFSETQ. The CDR3 has 17 amino acids. Trimming took 4 bases from V and 2 from J, leaving 18 bases between them. The DNA for the CDR3 is TGCGCCAGCAGCGTTGGATTGAGCGGAGACAACACCGGGGAGCTGTTTTTT. Its translation is CASSVGLSGDNTGELFF. The variable domain in full, completed from reference TRBV5-1 and TRBJ2-2, reads KAGVTQTPRYLIKTRGQQVTLSCSPISGHRSVSWYQQTPGQGLQFLFEYFSETQRNKGNFPGRFSGRQFSNSRSEMNVSTLELGDSALYLCASSVGLSGDNTGELFFGEGSRLTVL.

This chain joins TRBV9 and TRBJ2-3, with 7 positions matching TRBD2. V trimming: 4 bases; J trimming: 6 bases; junction bases outside the gene matches: 11. Germline-derived CDR1 and CDR2 are SGDLS and YYNGEE. This CDR3 spans 15 amino acids. CDR3 protein: CASSTGGGVGDTQYF. CDR3 DNA: TGTGCCAGCAGCACAGGTGGGGGGGTTGGTGATACGCAGTATTTT.